These 7 T cell receptor beta chains originate from one sample sequenced in a study of shared clonotypes between healthy human individuals (dated by TCRdb to 2018 to 2020). CD8 naive samples consisted of CD45RO-negative cells that were positively selected for CCR7, yielding a CD45RA+CCR7+ population without TemRA cells. Receptor amplification or capture employed the immunoSEQ multiplex PCR assay. TCRdb retrieved this table from immuneACCESS and kept in-frame rearrangements only. Not all clones are present; in checked studies, unresolved V genes account for under half, and no reason is known for the remainder. This sample comprises around 600,000 clones, 98% of them detected only once. The ten largest clones represent 0.3% of the sample. The sequenced sample consisted of naive CD8+ T cells sorted from blood. The cell subset or site label on this specimen signifies: CD45RA+CCR7+. These receptors came from a man aged 25-45 years in good health.

The CDR3 DNA sequence: TGTGCCAGCAGTTTCTTGGAGAACACTGAAGCTTTCTTT. The encoded protein is CASSFLENTEAFF. The chain uses TRBV27 and TRBJ1-1; D not certain. CDR1 and CDR2 (germline): MNHEY, SMNVEV (reference sequence). This CDR3 spans 13 amino acids. V gave up 3 bases and J gave up 1 base, with 6 bases separating them.

Remarks on this clone: Other DNA sequences in the same sample also yield this CDR3. The chain couples TRBV4-3 to TRBJ2-7; unclear D gene. Deletions cut 1 base from V and 0 bases from J, with 10 bases between. The CDR3 totals 15 residues. Germline V gives CDR1 LGHNA, CDR2 YSLEER. CDR3 sequence: CASSQVTGSSYEQYF. CDR3 nucleotides: TGCGCCAGCAGCCAAGTTACGGGTAGCTCCTACGAGCAGTACTTC.

The gene calls are TRBV9 and TRBJ2-5; 9 nucleotides align to TRBD2. This CDR3 spans 16 amino acids. CDR1 is SGDLS, CDR2 YYNGEE, per germline. Trimming cost V 0 bases and J 5 bases; bases outside gene matches: 8. The CDR3 is CASSVGGAGGRETQYF. The CDR3 region has the DNA TGTGCCAGCAGCGTAGGAGGGGCGGGAGGGCGTGAGACCCAGTACTTC.

The gene calls are TRBV7-6 and TRBJ2-1, with 10 nucleotides matching TRBD2. Per the germline V gene, CDR1 is SGHVS and CDR2 is FNYEAQ. V was pared by 6 bases and J by 10 bases, with 18 bases of the junction left unmatched. This CDR3 spans 17 amino acids. CDR3 protein: CASRAIVGERLAGEQFF. CDR3 DNA: TGTGCCAGCAGGGCGATTGTGGGAGAAAGACTAGCGGGCGAGCAGTTCTTC.

This rearrangement joins TRBV9 to TRBJ1-5, with 12 positions matching TRBD1. Germline V lookup: CDR1 SGDLS, CDR2 YYNGEE. The CDR3 is 20 residues long. Unmatched junction bases numbered 13, after V lost 3 bases and J lost 0 bases. The CDR3 sequence: CASSAIHRDRGPYSNQPQHF. In nucleotides, the CDR3 is TGTGCCAGCAGCGCCATCCACCGGGACAGGGGGCCCTATAGCAATCAGCCCCAGCATTTT.

The chain has TRBV28 and TRBJ2-7, with 7 bases matching TRBD1. Looked up from germline, CDR1 is MDHEN and CDR2 is SYDVKM. Trimming removed 5 bases from V and 0 bases from J; junction bases left unmatched: 7. The CDR3 loop spans 15 amino acids. In DNA form, the CDR3 reads TGTGCCAGCAGTGTGGGGACAGCAGCCTCCTACGAGCAGTACTTC. Residues: CASSVGTAASYEQYF. The full variable domain, with the rest looked up from reference TRBV28 and TRBJ2-7, is DVKVTQSSRYLVKRTGEKVFLECVQDMDHENMFWYRQDPGLGLRLIYFSYDVKMKEKGDIPEGYSVSREKKERFSLILESASTNQTSMYLCASSVGTAASYEQYFGPGTRLTVT.

The V gene is TRBV4-2, the J gene TRBJ2-7, with 9 bases that match TRBD2. The CDR3 has 16 amino acids. The germline CDR1 and CDR2 sequences are LGHNA and YNFKEQ. V was pared by 1 base and J by 2 bases, with 6 bases of the junction left unmatched. The CDR3 DNA sequence: TGTGCCAGCAGCCAAGGACTAGCGGAGACAGCCTACGAGCAGTACTTC. Amino acid sequence: CASSQGLAETAYEQYF.